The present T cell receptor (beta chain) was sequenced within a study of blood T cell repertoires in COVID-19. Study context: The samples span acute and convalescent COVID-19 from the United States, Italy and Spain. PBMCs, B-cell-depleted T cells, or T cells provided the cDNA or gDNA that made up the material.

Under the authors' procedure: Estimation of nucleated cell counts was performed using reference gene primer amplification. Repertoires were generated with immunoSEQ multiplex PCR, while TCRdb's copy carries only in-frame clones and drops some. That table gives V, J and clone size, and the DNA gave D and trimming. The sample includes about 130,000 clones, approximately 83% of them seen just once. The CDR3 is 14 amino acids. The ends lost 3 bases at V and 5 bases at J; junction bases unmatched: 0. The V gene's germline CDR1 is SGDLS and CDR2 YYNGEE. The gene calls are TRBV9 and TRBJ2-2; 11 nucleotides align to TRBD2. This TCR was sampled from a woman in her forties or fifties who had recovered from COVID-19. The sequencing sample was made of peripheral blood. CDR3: CASSGLAGTGELFF. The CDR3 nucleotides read TGTGCCAGCAGCGGACTAGCGGGGACCGGGGAGCTGTTTTTT.